A single sample is the source of the 2 T cell receptor beta chains below, sequenced in a study of human T cells and chemical hapten exposure. Attachment of unique molecular identifiers to individual cDNA molecules was performed in the library. One entry per CDR3 protein, called by TCRdb with MiXCR from the reads. The sample consists of about 120,000 distinct CDR3 sequences, over 7.5% of them appearing once. The starting material, unfractionated whole blood, was used for total RNA extraction. The sequencing sample was made of whole blood. Receptors were obtained from a human donor in good health. Some clones in this sample may be carry-over from other donors' samples.

This clonotype was detected only a few times. The chain combines TRBV2 with TRBJ2-5; a possible D gene is TRBD2 (5 bases). Trimming shortened V by 3 bases and J by 3 bases, and 11 bases separated the two germline ends. This CDR3 is built from 14 residues. Germline V gives CDR1 SNHLY, CDR2 FYNNEI. In DNA form, the CDR3 reads TGTGCCAGCAGTGAGTTGACGGAGGAAGAGACCCAGTACTTC. Residues: CASSELTEEETQYF.

This clonotype occurred a few times. The chain links TRBV29-1 to TRBJ2-5; perhaps TRBD2 as D (6 bases). Looked up from germline, CDR1 is SQVTM and CDR2 is ANQGSEA. V lost 3 bases, J lost 4 bases, and 12 bases lay in between. This CDR3 has 13 amino acids. CDR3 loop: CSVELREGETQYF. DNA for the CDR3: TGCAGCGTTGAGTTGCGGGAAGGAGAGACCCAGTACTTC.